This entry lists 32 T cell receptor beta chains sequenced from one sample in a study of cytomegalovirus exposure and HLA in healthy donors. The PCR contained 60 Vbeta and 13 Jbeta primers. Only in-frame clones appear in the TCRdb table, and some are missing; sequencing was by immunoSEQ multiplex PCR. The sample lists 180,000 or so clones; roughly 80% were seen once. The sample consisted of PBMCs. These receptors came from a girl between 10 and 17 years old in good health and CMV-seropositive.

The genes are TRBV10-2 and TRBJ2-1; D gene uncertain. Germline loops: CDR1 WSHSY, CDR2 SAAADI. This CDR3 contains 14 residues. The V end was cut by 3 bases, the J end by 3 bases, with 9 bases between. As DNA, the CDR3 is TGCGCCAGCAGTGAAGGCGCAGGCTACAATGAGCAGTTCTTC. It encodes CASSEGAGYNEQFF.

V usage is TRBV4-3 and J usage is TRBJ2-3; 7 nucleotides align to TRBD1. The CDR3 runs 15 residues. Losses at the gene ends were 1 base for V and 3 bases for J; bases not matched to a gene: 4. Germline CDR1 reads LGHNA; CDR2 reads YSLEER. CDR3 DNA: TGCGCCAGCAGCCAAGGTGGACAGGTTACAGATACGCAGTATTTT. Translation: CASSQGGQVTDTQYF.

The chain has TRBV6-5 and TRBJ1-1; tentatively, D is TRBD1 (5 bases). CDR3 length: 15 amino acids. Germline V lookup: CDR1 MNHEY, CDR2 SVGAGI. V lost 7 bases to trimming and J lost 5 bases, with 20 bases between them. The CDR3 here is CASTFWGAGETEAFF. The CDR3 DNA reads as TGTGCCAGCACGTTTTGGGGCGCGGGGGAGACTGAAGCTTTCTTT.

This clone was observed a single time. The chain recombines TRBV6-5 with TRBJ2-7; tentative D call: TRBD2 (5 bases). The CDR3 has 16 residues. Germline CDR1 is MNHEY and CDR2 is SVGAGI. The V gene lost 0 bases and the J gene lost 3 bases, with 15 bases spanning the gap. CDR3 loop: CASSYSKAYEGYEQYF. CDR3 nucleotide sequence: TGTGCCAGCAGTTACTCGAAGGCCTACGAGGGCTACGAGCAGTACTTC.

This clone was recorded a few times. J is TRBJ2-3 and V is TRBV25-1, with 10 bases identical to TRBD2. The junction had 5 bases not matched to a gene; V was cut back by 4 bases and J by 1 base. Looked up from germline, CDR1 is MGHDK and CDR2 is SYGVNS. This CDR3 spans 16 amino acids. The CDR3 reads CASSARLAGGTDTQYF. The CDR3 nucleotides are TGTGCCAGCAGTGCCCGACTAGCGGGTGGCACAGATACGCAGTATTTT.

The CDR3 bases are TGTGCCAGTAGTATGTTCGCGGGAGTGGAAGAGCAGTACTTC. Protein product: CASSMFAGVEEQYF. J is TRBJ2-7 and V is TRBV19; the match to TRBD2 covers 7 bases. This CDR3 spans 14 amino acids. V lost 3 bases, J lost 7 bases, and 9 bases stayed unmatched. CDR1 LNHDA and CDR2 SQIVND come from the germline V gene (reference sequence). The full variable domain, in which reference TRBV19 and TRBJ2-7 provide the parts outside the CDR3, is DGGITQSPKYLFRKEGQNVTLSCEQNLNHDAMYWYRQDPGQGLRLIYYSQIVNDFQKGDIAEGYSVSREKKESFPLTVTSAQKNPTAFYLCASSMFAGVEEQYFGPGTRLTVT.

Only one count was recorded for this clone. V and J are TRBV28 and TRBJ2-4; D perhaps matches TRBD2 (7 bases). Germline V gene data show CDR1 as MDHEN and CDR2 as SYDVKM. V was clipped by 5 bases and J by 9 bases, with 14 bases between them. This CDR3 has 13 residues. Here the CDR3 reads CASSLGGPSIQYF. In DNA form, the CDR3 reads TGTGCCAGCAGTCTGGGGGGGCCCAGCATTCAGTACTTC.

The chain has TRBV4-1 and TRBJ1-4; D gene uncertain. V was cut by 0 bases and J by 12 bases, with 17 bases left in between. CDR1 MGHRA and CDR2 YSYEKL come from the germline V gene. The CDR3 sequence is 15 residues long. CDR3 amino acids: CASSQDRLGGEELFF. CDR3 nucleotide sequence: TGCGCCAGCAGCCAAGATAGATTAGGCGGGGAGGAACTGTTTTTT.

This chain joins TRBV27 and TRBJ2-3; no clear D gene. V lost 9 bases, J lost 2 bases, and 3 bases lay in between. Looked up from germline, CDR1 is MNHEY and CDR2 is SMNVEV (reference sequence). The CDR3 loop spans 10 amino acids. CDR3 region: CARYTDTQYF. In nucleotides, the CDR3 is TGTGCCAGATACACAGATACGCAGTATTTT.

The J gene is TRBJ2-5, the V gene TRBV30; 7 bases fit TRBD2. Germline CDR1 reads GTSNPN; CDR2 reads SVGIG (reference sequence). CDR3 length: 17 amino acids. J was trimmed by 5 bases and V by 0 bases; bases with no gene match: 15. The CDR3 loop is CAWSVGLTGGGEETQYF. The CDR3 DNA follows: TGTGCCTGGAGTGTAGGGTTGACGGGAGGAGGGGAGGAGACCCAGTACTTC.

The rearrangement links TRBV7-7 to TRBJ2-3; TRBD2 aligns across 10 bases. CDR1 and CDR2 from the germline V gene are SSHAT and FNYEAQ (reference sequence). This CDR3 spans 15 amino acids. J was trimmed by 6 bases and V by 1 base; bases with no gene match: 4. This CDR3 reads CASSLGSGRPDTQYF. DNA of the CDR3: TGTGCCAGCAGCTTAGGTAGCGGGAGGCCGGATACGCAGTATTTT.

The gene calls are TRBV5-4 and TRBJ2-7; 8 bases align to TRBD1. Germline V gene sequence: CDR1 SGHNT, CDR2 YYREEE (reference sequence). The CDR3 spans 15 residues. Trimming took 4 bases from V and 1 from J; bases not matched to a gene: 7. The CDR3 DNA reads TGTGCCAGCAGCCCGGACAGGGTTCTATCCTACGAGCAGTACTTC. Its protein product is CASSPDRVLSYEQYF.

V and J are TRBV6-5 and TRBJ1-2, with TRBD1 matching over 8 bases. Germline V lookup: CDR1 MNHEY, CDR2 SVGAGI. V trimming: 2 bases; J trimming: 7 bases; junction bases outside the gene matches: 9. The CDR3 consists of 15 residues. DNA of the CDR3: TGTGCCAGCAGTTACACACGGACAGGGTCGGGTGGCTACACCTTC. Translating it yields CASSYTRTGSGGYTF.

The chain employs TRBV16 and TRBJ2-7, with 9 bases that match TRBD2. J lost 3 bases, V lost 8 bases, and 8 bases had no gene match. Looked up from germline, CDR1 is KGHSY and CDR2 is FQNENV. The CDR3 is made up of 14 amino acids. The CDR3 here is CASSVAGAGYEQYF. CDR3 sequence (DNA): TGTGCCAGCTCAGTAGCGGGAGCGGGCTACGAGCAGTACTTC. The full variable domain, its missing parts supplied by reference TRBV16 and TRBJ2-7, is GEEVAQTPKHLVRGEGQKAKLYCAPIKGHSYVFWYQQVLKNEFKFLISFQNENVFDETGMPKERFSAKCLPNSPCSLEIQATKLEDSAVYFCASSVAGAGYEQYFGPGTRLTVT.

The V gene is TRBV10-1, the J gene TRBJ2-4; TRBD2 aligns across 10 bases. Germline values: CDR1 WNHNN, CDR2 SYGVQD (reference sequence). CDR3 length: 16 residues. Trimming cost V 0 bases and J 5 bases; bases outside gene matches: 4. As DNA, the CDR3 is TGCGCCAGCAGTGAGTCTCGGACTAGCGGACAAAACATTCAGTACTTC. Translating gives CASSESRTSGQNIQYF.

The sample holds a few counts of this clone. The J gene is TRBJ2-2, the V gene TRBV30, with 8 bases identical to TRBD1. Per germline, CDR1 GTSNPN and CDR2 SVGIG (reference sequence). CDR3 length: 14 residues. The ends lost 3 bases at V and 6 bases at J; junction bases unmatched: 6. CDR3 loop: CAWSRTGMSGELFF. The CDR3 bases are TGTGCCTGGAGCCGGACAGGGATGTCCGGGGAGCTGTTTTTT.

Concerning this clone: This sample also contains other DNA sequences that code for the same CDR3. The chain joins TRBV6-1 to TRBJ1-1; 8 bases agree with TRBD1. CDR3 length: 13 residues. CDR1 is MNHNS, CDR2 SASEGT, per germline. Trimming at V came to 7 bases and at J to 3 bases, leaving 4 bases not matched to a gene. In DNA, the CDR3 is TGTGCCAGCACAAAACAGGGGGACACTGAAGCTTTCTTT. Translation gives CASTKQGDTEAFF.

The V and J genes are TRBV18 and TRBJ1-2, with 8 bases fitting TRBD1. After removal of 6 bases from V and 8 bases from J, the junction contained 8 bases not matched to a gene. The germline V gene has CDR1 KGHSH and CDR2 LQKENI. The CDR3 contains 13 residues. The CDR3 sequence is CASSPRGTGGYTF. CDR3 sequence (DNA): TGTGCCAGCTCCCCCCGCGGGACAGGCGGCTACACCTTC.

This clone has more than one count but fewer than ten. The V call is TRBV7-9, the J call TRBJ2-1, with TRBD2 matching 9 bases. J gave up 8 bases and V 5 bases, and 10 bases lay outside the gene matches. In germline, CDR1 is SEHNR, CDR2 FQNEAQ (reference sequence). This CDR3 is 15 amino acids long. The CDR3 protein is CASSSRTSAFDEQFF. As DNA, the CDR3 is TGTGCCAGCAGCAGTCGGACTAGCGCATTCGATGAGCAGTTCTTC.

The chain is built from TRBV27 and TRBJ2-1; D possibly corresponds to TRBD1 (5 bases). With 5 bases removed from V and 0 bases from J, the gap between germline ends came to 14 bases. The CDR3 is made up of 16 amino acids. Germline V CDR1 and CDR2: MNHEY, SMNVEV (reference sequence). The CDR3 sequence: CASSPIRQSSYNEQFF. The DNA for the CDR3 is TGTGCCAGCAGTCCCATCCGACAGAGCTCCTACAATGAGCAGTTCTTC.

This chain joins TRBV5-1 and TRBJ2-3, with TRBD2 matching over 9 bases. The J segment lost 2 bases and the V segment lost 1 base, leaving 2 bases of the junction unmatched. The length of the CDR3 is 15 residues. CDR1 SGHRS and CDR2 YFSETQ come from the germline V gene. In nucleotides, the CDR3 is TGCGCCAGCAGCTTGCCTAGCGGGACCACAGATACGCAGTATTTT. Its protein is CASSLPSGTTDTQYF.

The CDR3: CATTSGATNEKLFF. CDR3 DNA sequence: TGTGCCACTACTTCTGGAGCTACTAATGAAAAACTGTTTTTT. The V and J genes are TRBV6-1 and TRBJ1-4, with D hard to call. This CDR3 spans 14 amino acids. V shed 10 bases and J shed 2 bases, with 14 bases lying between them. CDR1 and CDR2 from the germline V gene are MNHNS and SASEGT.

This clone showed up just a few times. The V call is TRBV18, the J call TRBJ2-7, with 10 bases lining up with TRBD2. The CDR3 loop spans 18 amino acids. From germline, CDR1 is KGHSH and CDR2 LQKENI. Trimming cost V 2 bases and J 7 bases; bases outside gene matches: 17. For the CDR3, the DNA is TGTGCCAGCTCACCATGGGAGGCTAGCGGGAGTTCCATGCGGGAGCAGTACTTC. This encodes CASSPWEASGSSMREQYF.

The chain carries TRBV25-1 and TRBJ2-7, with 10 bases matching TRBD1. There are 16 residues in the CDR3. Unmatched junction bases numbered 8, after V lost 1 base and J lost 5 bases. The germline V gene encodes CDR1 MGHDK and CDR2 SYGVNS. Here the CDR3 reads CASSEFTGQGVHEQYF. DNA for the CDR3: TGTGCCAGCAGTGAATTTACCGGACAGGGGGTCCACGAGCAGTACTTC.

The chain carries TRBV6-6 and TRBJ1-1; 10 nucleotides line up with TRBD1. Germline assignment: CDR1 MNHNY and CDR2 SVGAGI (reference sequence). The CDR3 has 16 residues. Unmatched junction bases numbered 8, after V lost 6 bases and J lost 1 base. This chain's CDR3 is CASSLPGQGPNTEAFF. The CDR3 DNA sequence: TGTGCCAGCAGCCTGCCGGGACAGGGGCCGAACACTGAAGCTTTCTTT.

The DNA for the CDR3 is TGTGCCAGCAGCCAACGAGGGCCTGGTAGCAATCAGCCCCAGCATTTT. It encodes CASSQRGPGSNQPQHF. The V gene is TRBV4-2, the J gene TRBJ1-5; D gene uncertain. The CDR3 covers 16 residues. The germline V gene has CDR1 LGHNA and CDR2 YNFKEQ. Trimming left V 2 bases short and J 0 bases short, with 11 bases between.

This rearrangement joins TRBV29-1 to TRBJ2-1, with TRBD2 identical over 9 bases. The germline gives CDR1 SQVTM, CDR2 ANQGSEA. V was pared by 6 bases and J by 4 bases, with 25 bases of the junction left unmatched. The CDR3 has 20 residues. The CDR3 DNA is TGCAGCGTACCGCCCGGCGGGAGGGCCCGAAAAAATACATCTTACAATGAGCAGTTCTTC. Translation gives CSVPPGGRARKNTSYNEQFF.

This clone has a handful of counts. CDR3 coding DNA: TGTGCCATCAGTGAGCTGGTATCGGGAGGCTACACCTTC. The encoded protein is CAISELVSGGYTF. The chain carries TRBV10-3 and TRBJ1-2; D uncertain. V shed 2 bases and J shed 8 bases, with 12 bases lying between them. The CDR3 has 13 residues. Looked up from germline, CDR1 is ENHRY and CDR2 is SYGVKD.

The genes are TRBV5-1 and TRBJ2-1, with a weak D call TRBD1 (6 bases). V lost 0 bases and J lost 5, with 9 bases in between. Per the germline V gene, CDR1 is SGHRS and CDR2 is YFSETQ. The CDR3 runs 14 residues. The CDR3 loop reads CASSLEGVDNEQFF. The CDR3 nucleotides read TGCGCCAGCAGCTTGGAGGGGGTAGACAATGAGCAGTTCTTC.

This chain uses TRBV19 with TRBJ2-3; D may be TRBD2 (6 bases). V was clipped by 5 bases and J by 3 bases, with 15 bases between them. Germline V gene lookup returns CDR1 LNHDA and CDR2 SQIVND (reference sequence). There are 15 residues in the CDR3. In nucleotides, the CDR3 is TGTGCCAGTAGTCTCCGAGAGGGGAGGACAGATACGCAGTATTTT. Translating it yields CASSLREGRTDTQYF.

The chain uses TRBV5-1 and TRBJ2-3, with a weak D call TRBD1 (5 bases). CDR1 is SGHRS and CDR2 is YFSETQ in the germline V gene. The ends were cut back, 7 bases at V and 5 bases at J, with 17 bases in the middle. The CDR3 is 14 residues long. DNA of the CDR3: TGCGCCAGCCGCTGGCAGGGTGTGGGAGATACGCAGTATTTT. The encoded protein is CASRWQGVGDTQYF.

The CDR3 reads CASSWTETDSYNEQFF. The CDR3 DNA reads as TGTGCCAGCTCATGGACAGAAACAGATTCCTACAATGAGCAGTTCTTC. This sequence joins TRBV18 and TRBJ2-1; a possible D gene is TRBD1 (6 bases). V lost 5 bases and J 1 base, leaving 15 bases between the germline ends. In germline, CDR1 is KGHSH, CDR2 LQKENI. This CDR3 is built from 16 residues.